Below, 20 T cell receptor beta chains from the same sample are listed, as sequenced in a study of T cell responses to AZD1222 COVID-19 vaccine. Some clones are missing from TCRdb's copy, which holds only in-frame ones; the method was immunoSEQ multiplex PCR. The table shows roughly 150,000 clones, with 90% to 95% occurring only once. Sequences were derived from peripheral blood, sampled on day 0 of AZD1222 vaccination. Receptor source: an adult in good health.

The chain employs TRBV7-2 and TRBJ2-7; D is unclear. The V and J ends lost 1 base and 3 bases respectively, with 7 bases between them. CDR1 and CDR2 (germline): SGHTA, FQGNSA. There are 13 residues in the CDR3. CDR3 DNA: TGTGCCAGCAGCTTAGGGGATAACTACGAGCAGTACTTC. Translation gives CASSLGDNYEQYF.

CDR3 sequence reads: CASSSGSTYEQYF. CDR3 DNA sequence: TGTGCCAGCAGTTCCGGTTCCACCTACGAGCAGTACTTC. This rearrangement joins TRBV28 to TRBJ2-7; the D is unclear. The CDR3 has 13 residues. V was trimmed by 4 bases and J by 2 bases, leaving 9 bases between them. CDR1 and CDR2 (germline): MDHEN, SYDVKM.

The chain employs TRBV7-6 and TRBJ1-4; maybe TRBD1 (5 bases). Trimming took off 1 base at V and 0 bases at J, with 9 bases between the two ends. The CDR3 loop spans 16 amino acids. The germline V gene encodes CDR1 SGHVS and CDR2 FNYEAQ. The CDR3 loop reads CASSLVPGATNEKLFF. CDR3 DNA: TGTGCCAGCAGCTTAGTTCCGGGGGCAACTAATGAAAAACTGTTTTTT.

V gene TRBV15 combines with J gene TRBJ2-7, with 7 bases identical to TRBD2. V was clipped by 7 bases and J by 2 bases; unmatched bases: 8. This CDR3 is 14 amino acids long. Germline CDR1 LNHNV, CDR2 YYDKDF (reference sequence). The CDR3 protein is CATTTGGSPYEQYF. In DNA form, the CDR3 reads TGTGCCACCACCACGGGCGGGAGCCCCTACGAGCAGTACTTC. The full variable domain, rest sourced from reference TRBV15 and TRBJ2-7, is DAMVIQNPRYQVTQFGKPVTLSCSQTLNHNVMYWYQQKSSQAPKLLFHYYDKDFNNEADTPDNFQSRRPNTSFCFLDIRSPGLGDTAMYLCATTTGGSPYEQYFGPGTRLTVT.

The chain links TRBV7-3 to TRBJ1-5; no clear D gene. Trimming stripped 5 bases from V and 0 bases from J, with 8 bases between. The CDR3 extends over 14 amino acids. Germline CDR1 and CDR2: SGHTA and FQGTGA. CDR3 region: CASSPDYSNQPQHF. The CDR3 DNA is TGTGCCAGCAGCCCTGATTATAGCAATCAGCCCCAGCATTTT. Complete variable domain (other parts from reference TRBV7-3 and TRBJ1-5): GAGVSQTPSNKVTEKGKYVELRCDPISGHTALYWYRQSLGQGPEFLIYFQGTGAADDSGLPNDRFFAVRPEGSVSTLKIQRTERGDSAVYLCASSPDYSNQPQHFGDGTRLSIL.

The V call is TRBV19, the J call TRBJ2-2; D is perhaps TRBD2 (5 bases). Germline V gene data show CDR1 as LNHDA and CDR2 as SQIVND (reference sequence). Trimming pared 3 bases from V and 5 bases from J, leaving 13 bases between. The CDR3 totals 15 residues. The CDR3 coding sequence is TGTGCCAGTAGTATTCGGGGTCTCTCTACCGGGGAGCTGTTTTTT. Its protein is CASSIRGLSTGELFF.

This chain joins TRBV7-2 and TRBJ2-1; 8 bases are shared with TRBD2. CDR3 length equals 16 residues. The junction had 10 bases not matched to a gene; V was cut back by 2 bases and J by 7 bases. Per germline, CDR1 SGHTA and CDR2 FQGNSA. As DNA, the CDR3 is TGTGCCAGCAGCTTATTGGGTAGCGGGAAGGGGAATGAGCAGTTCTTC. Protein sequence: CASSLLGSGKGNEQFF.

This chain joins TRBV7-9 and TRBJ2-7; perhaps TRBD1 as D (5 bases). Per the germline V gene, CDR1 is SEHNR and CDR2 is FQNEAQ (reference sequence). The CDR3 runs to 13 residues. V shed 4 bases and J shed 1 base, with 8 bases lying between them. CDR3 amino acids: CASSSDRSYEQYF. The DNA of the CDR3 is TGTGCCAGCAGCTCCGACAGATCCTACGAGCAGTACTTC. Full variable domain (remainder filled in from reference TRBV7-9 and TRBJ2-7): DTGVSQNPRHKITKRGQNVTFRCDPISEHNRLYWYRQTLGQGPEFLTYFQNEAQLEKSRLLSDRFSAERPKGSFSTLEIQRTEQGDSAMYLCASSSDRSYEQYFGPGTRLTVT.

The chain couples TRBV7-9 to TRBJ2-1; D unresolved. From germline, CDR1 is SEHNR and CDR2 FQNEAQ (reference sequence). CDR3 length: 15 amino acids. The ends were cut back, 2 bases at V and 0 bases at J, with 8 bases in the middle. CDR3 loop: CASSLLRTSYNEQFF. CDR3 sequence (DNA): TGTGCCAGCAGCTTATTACGGACCTCCTACAATGAGCAGTTCTTC.

The chain carries TRBV5-6 and TRBJ2-5, with 9 bases lining up with TRBD2. Germline assignment: CDR1 SGHDT and CDR2 YYEEEE. The length of the CDR3 is 16 residues. V was clipped by 1 base and J by 1 base; unmatched bases: 5. The CDR3 region has the DNA TGTGCCAGCAGCTTGCTTGCGGGAGGGAGCCAAGAGACCCAGTACTTC. Protein: CASSLLAGGSQETQYF.

The rearrangement links TRBV6-5 to TRBJ2-7, with TRBD1 identical over 7 bases. The CDR3 has 13 residues. Losses at the gene ends were 8 bases for V and 3 bases for J; bases not matched to a gene: 7. The germline V gene has CDR1 MNHEY and CDR2 SVGAGI. The CDR3 is CASQRDRGYEQYF. CDR3 coding DNA: TGTGCCAGCCAGAGGGACAGAGGCTACGAGCAGTACTTC.

This chain joins TRBV3-1 (or the pseudogene TRBV3-2) and TRBJ2-1; no definite D call. The V end lost 1 base, the J end lost 6 bases, and 10 bases lay between the germline ends. Germline V gene lookup returns CDR1 LGHDT and CDR2 YNNKEL (reference sequence). The CDR3 covers 14 residues. The CDR3 is CASSQVGSGNEQFF. CDR3 nucleotides: TGTGCCAGCAGCCAAGTGGGCTCCGGCAATGAGCAGTTCTTC.

The chain carries TRBV9 and TRBJ2-7; D gene unclear. Germline CDR1 SGDLS, CDR2 YYNGEE. Trimming removed 4 bases at V and 7 bases at J, with 15 bases between. This CDR3 is built from 13 residues. Written as DNA, the CDR3 is TGTGCCAGCAGCCCCCGCAACCATGGGGAGCAGTACTTC. It codes for CASSPRNHGEQYF.

In this sample, this clone turned up once. This sequence joins TRBV5-1 and TRBJ2-3, with unresolved D. Germline V lookup: CDR1 SGHRS, CDR2 YFSETQ. The CDR3 sequence is 15 residues long. Between the trimmed V and J ends, which lost 4 bases and 0 bases, there was a span of 12 bases. The CDR3 protein is CASSLQSPSTDTQYF. The CDR3 DNA follows: TGCGCCAGCAGCCTTCAGAGTCCTAGCACAGATACGCAGTATTTT.

For the CDR3, the DNA is TGTGCCAGCAGCTTTTCGGGGGCAGGCCAAGAGACCCAGTACTTC. Protein product: CASSFSGAGQETQYF. This chain links TRBV5-6 with TRBJ2-5; possibly TRBD1 or TRBD2 for D (6 bases each). This CDR3 contains 15 residues. CDR1 SGHDT and CDR2 YYEEEE come from the germline V gene. Trimming left V 2 bases short and J 1 base short, with 12 bases between.

In its sample, this clone was seen many times. The chain has TRBV3-1 (or the pseudogene TRBV3-2) and TRBJ2-5; no clear D gene. V was shortened by 1 base and J by 0 bases, with 6 bases between the two germline ends. The CDR3 totals 14 residues. Germline lookup yields CDR1 LGHDT and CDR2 YNNKEL (reference sequence). The CDR3 spells CASSQGSHQETQYF. CDR3 nucleotide sequence: TGTGCCAGCAGCCAAGGCAGCCACCAAGAGACCCAGTACTTC.

In DNA, the CDR3 is TGTGCCAGCAGTATTACAGGGGGCAGTCAGCCCCAGCATTTT. It translates to CASSITGGSQPQHF. The rearrangement joins TRBV2 to TRBJ1-5; 9 positions match TRBD1. This CDR3 is 14 amino acids long. Germline CDR1 is SNHLY and CDR2 is FYNNEI. J lost 6 bases, V lost 5 bases, and 5 bases had no gene match.

The V call is TRBV7-9, the J call TRBJ1-6, with D possibly being TRBD1 (6 bases). CDR1 and CDR2 from the germline V gene are SEHNR and FQNEAQ (reference sequence). CDR3 size: 15 residues. V lost 5 bases and J 7 bases, leaving 15 bases between the germline ends. CDR3 bases: TGTGCCAGCAGCGACACCGGGACAAGGAATTCACCCCTCCACTTT. Protein product: CASSDTGTRNSPLHF.

This rearrangement joins TRBV4-2 to TRBJ2-5; 8 nucleotides match TRBD2. The CDR3 extends over 15 amino acids. Looked up from germline, CDR1 is LGHNA and CDR2 is YNFKEQ. The trim removed 4 bases at V and 2 bases at J, leaving 6 bases unmatched. The CDR3 loop reads CASSLGASGQETQYF. In DNA form, the CDR3 reads TGTGCCAGCAGCCTAGGGGCTAGCGGGCAAGAGACCCAGTACTTC.

This chain connects TRBV2 to TRBJ2-2; D ambiguous. CDR3 length equals 14 residues. V was pared by 2 bases and J by 2 bases, with 6 bases between. The germline V gene has CDR1 SNHLY and CDR2 FYNNEI. The CDR3 DNA reads TGTGCCAGCAGTGAAAGGGTAAACACCGGGGAGCTGTTTTTT. Translated: CASSERVNTGELFF.